The 23 T cell receptor beta chains below all came from one sample that was sequenced in a study of cytomegalovirus exposure and HLA in healthy donors. Researchers ran the PCR with 60 Vbeta and 13 Jbeta primers. Measured with immunoSEQ multiplex PCR; TCRdb has only the in-frame clones, and not every one. The data show roughly 150,000 clones, roughly four fifths seen once. Material: PBMCs. Receptors were obtained from a man aged 18 to 29 in good health and CMV-seronegative.

The rearrangement uses TRBV7-9 and TRBJ2-3; possibly TRBD1 for D (6 bases). Trimming left V 6 bases short and J 8 bases short, with 21 bases between. Germline CDR1 reads SEHNR; CDR2 reads FQNEAQ (reference sequence). There are 15 residues in the CDR3. The CDR3 loop reads CASSLRTDTQGTQYF. CDR3 in DNA: TGTGCCAGCAGTCTTAGGACAGATACACAGGGTACGCAGTATTTT.

V and J are TRBV11-2 and TRBJ2-5; tentative D call: TRBD2 (6 bases). The CDR3 runs to 13 residues. CDR1 is SGHAT, CDR2 FQNNGV, per germline. Trimming removed 10 bases at V and 6 bases at J, with 18 bases between. The DNA of the CDR3 is TGTGCCACCGCGGATGTGGGAGGAAAGACCCAGTACTTC. Protein sequence: CATADVGGKTQYF.

The chain links TRBV27 to TRBJ2-1; 9 nucleotides match TRBD1. The CDR3 is made up of 13 amino acids. Germline values: CDR1 MNHEY, CDR2 SMNVEV (reference sequence). Trimming at V came to 5 bases and at J to 14 bases, leaving 10 bases not matched to a gene. CDR3 sequence: CASSPLRGTGKFF. The CDR3 nucleotides read TGTGCCAGCAGTCCATTGAGGGGGACAGGGAAGTTCTTC.

V is TRBV2 and J is TRBJ1-5, with a weak D call TRBD1 (5 bases). The CDR3 runs to 14 residues. V lost 6 bases, J lost 6 bases, and 15 bases lay in between. Germline V gives CDR1 SNHLY, CDR2 FYNNEI. The CDR3, as DNA: TGTGCCAGCAGGGGGGGGAGTGGAGGTCAGCCCCAGCATTTT. The encoded protein is CASRGGSGGQPQHF.

Note on this clone: The junction does not match germline at one end; this may be a read error. The chain joins TRBV7-9 to TRBJ2-3, with D tentatively TRBD1 (5 bases). The CDR3 sequence is 15 residues long. Per the germline V gene, CDR1 is SEHNR and CDR2 is FQNEAQ (reference sequence). The CDR3, as DNA: TGTTCCAGCAGTCCGAAGACCAGGGTCGCAGATACGCAGTATTTT. Its translation: CSSSPKTRVADTQYF.

V gene TRBV12-5 combines with J gene TRBJ2-1; D is uncertain. This CDR3 is built from 13 residues. Germline CDR1 is LGHNT and CDR2 is FRNRAP. Trimming pared 7 bases from V and 5 bases from J, leaving 12 bases between. CDR3 in amino acids: CASALGDNNEQFF. The DNA for the CDR3 is TGTGCTAGTGCCCTGGGCGACAACAATGAGCAGTTCTTC. Looking up the rest from reference TRBV12-5 and TRBJ2-1 gives the full variable domain: DARVTQTPRHKVTEMGQEVTMRCQPILGHNTVFWYRQTMMQGLELLAYFRNRAPLDDSGMPKDRFSAEMPDATLATLKIQPSEPRDSAVYFCASALGDNNEQFFGPGTRLTVL.

This clone turned up a few times. This chain joins TRBV7-9 and TRBJ2-6; D not certain. Trimming removed 4 bases at V and 2 bases at J, with 15 bases between. This CDR3 spans 17 amino acids. CDR1 is SEHNR, CDR2 FQNEAQ, per germline (reference sequence). The CDR3 bases are TGTGCCAGCAGCTCGGGTTTATTTTTTGCTGGGGCCAACGTCCTGACTTTC. Translating it yields CASSSGLFFAGANVLTF.

The chain uses TRBV29-1 and TRBJ2-3, with 8 bases lining up with TRBD1. V gave up 3 bases and J gave up 2 bases; unmatched junction bases: 7. There are 15 residues in the CDR3. Germline loops: CDR1 SQVTM, CDR2 ANQGSEA. CDR3 DNA: TGCAGCGTTGAGCCGGGACAGGACTCCACAGATACGCAGTATTTT. It specifies CSVEPGQDSTDTQYF.

The chain recombines TRBV2 with TRBJ2-7; tentatively, D is TRBD1 (6 bases). Trimming left V 7 bases short and J 6 bases short, with 13 bases between. The germline V gene encodes CDR1 SNHLY and CDR2 FYNNEI. This CDR3 comprises 12 residues. In nucleotides, the CDR3 is TGTGCCAGCACCCCAGGGGCCAGCGAGCAGTACTTC. It is translated as CASTPGASEQYF.

The genes are TRBV4-1 and TRBJ2-5; unclear D gene. Germline assignment: CDR1 MGHRA and CDR2 YSYEKL. Trimming removed 0 bases from V and 1 base from J, with 9 bases in between. CDR3 length: 15 residues. The CDR3 nucleotides read TGCGCCAGCAGCCAAGACGTGTCTTTCCAAGAGACCCAGTACTTC. The encoded protein is CASSQDVSFQETQYF.

This sequence joins TRBV6-4 and TRBJ2-2, with D perhaps matching TRBD2 (5 bases). V lost 6 bases and J lost 3, with 14 bases in between. Germline V gene sequence: CDR1 MRHNA, CDR2 SNTAGT. CDR3 length equals 15 residues. The CDR3 sequence: CASSARAGHTGELFF. The CDR3, as DNA: TGTGCCAGCAGCGCGAGGGCGGGTCACACCGGGGAGCTGTTTTTT.

This sequence joins TRBV7-8 and TRBJ1-6; D is uncertain. CDR1 is SGHVS, CDR2 FQNEAQ, per germline. CDR3 length equals 15 residues. V was cut by 1 base and J by 4 bases, with 8 bases left in between. CDR3 in DNA: TGTGCCAGCAGCTTAGATGCGGGTTATAATTCACCCCTCCACTTT. This translates into CASSLDAGYNSPLHF. Together with reference TRBV7-8 and TRBJ1-6, the CDR3 gives the full variable domain: GAGVSQSPRYKVAKRGQDVALRCDPISGHVSLFWYQQALGQGPEFLTYFQNEAQLDKSGLPSDRFFAERPEGSVSTLKIQRTQQEDSAVYLCASSLDAGYNSPLHFGNGTRLTVT.

This clone was recorded once. This chain connects TRBV5-1 to TRBJ1-2; 8 nucleotides match TRBD1. V was pared by 8 bases and J by 3 bases, with 9 bases of the junction left unmatched. Germline CDR1 and CDR2: SGHRS and YFSETQ. The CDR3 has 14 amino acids. The CDR3 sequence is CASSPTGADYGYTF. As DNA, the CDR3 is TGCGCCAGTTCCCCGACAGGGGCGGACTATGGCTACACCTTC.

V is TRBV18 and J is TRBJ1-3; no clear D gene. Germline V gene lookup returns CDR1 KGHSH and CDR2 LQKENI. CDR3 length: 15 residues. The V end was cut by 3 bases, the J end by 4 bases, with 13 bases between. The CDR3: CASSPNEARGNTIYF. The CDR3 coding sequence is TGTGCCAGCTCACCCAACGAGGCACGAGGAAACACCATATATTTT.

The chain is built from TRBV7-9 and TRBJ1-4, with TRBD1 matching over 7 bases. The CDR3 contains 15 residues. The ends lost 5 bases at V and 4 bases at J; junction bases unmatched: 7. Germline CDR1 SEHNR, CDR2 FQNEAQ (reference sequence). CDR3 sequence: CASSLPGQFNEKLFF. DNA for the CDR3: TGTGCCAGCAGCCTCCCGGGACAGTTTAATGAAAAACTGTTTTTT.

The chain carries TRBV28 and TRBJ2-3, with D hard to call. CDR3 size: 11 residues. The germline V gene has CDR1 MDHEN and CDR2 SYDVKM. V lost 4 bases and J 3 bases, leaving 2 bases between the germline ends. The CDR3 protein is CASSSTDTQYF. CDR3 bases: TGTGCCAGCAGTTCTACAGATACGCAGTATTTT.

The gene calls are TRBV30 and TRBJ1-2; 7 bases match TRBD1. V lost 1 base to trimming and J lost 5 bases; unmatched junction nucleotides: 7. This CDR3 has 14 residues. Germline CDR1 and CDR2: GTSNPN and SVGIG (reference sequence). DNA of the CDR3: TGTGCCTGGAGTGACCGTACAGGGGCGTATGGCTACACCTTC. Amino acid sequence: CAWSDRTGAYGYTF. The variable domain in full, completed from reference TRBV30 and TRBJ1-2, reads SQTIHQWPATLVQPVGSPLSLECTVEGTSNPNLYWYRQAAGRGLQLLFYSVGIGQISSEVPQNLSASRPQDRQFILSSKKLLLSDSGFYLCAWSDRTGAYGYTFGSGTRLTVV.

The J gene is TRBJ1-2, the V gene TRBV29-1, with D uncertain. V gave up 7 bases and J gave up 5 bases, with 8 bases separating them. The CDR3 spans 10 residues. Germline V gives CDR1 SQVTM, CDR2 ANQGSEA. The CDR3 reads CSGGDYGYTF. As DNA, the CDR3 is TGCAGCGGAGGTGATTATGGCTACACCTTC.

The rearrangement uses TRBV6-4 and TRBJ2-2; 15 bases line up with TRBD2. This CDR3 spans 19 amino acids. V lost 6 bases and J lost 3; bases outside the gene matches: 11. Germline V gene sequence: CDR1 MRHNA, CDR2 SNTAGT. The CDR3 DNA is TGTGCCAGCAGCCTATACGGACTAGCGGGAGGGTCGGACACCGGGGAGCTGTTTTTT. It translates to CASSLYGLAGGSDTGELFF.

The gene calls are TRBV6-1 and TRBJ2-7; D gene unclear. The V end lost 1 base, the J end lost 4 bases, and 8 bases lay between the germline ends. Germline V CDR1 and CDR2: MNHNS, SASEGT. This CDR3 comprises 13 residues. CDR3 residues: CASSEVPRYEQYF. In nucleotides, the CDR3 is TGTGCCAGCAGTGAAGTTCCCAGGTACGAGCAGTACTTC.

The chain uses TRBV4-1 and TRBJ1-5; TRBD1 is a possible D gene (6 bases). V gave up 1 base and J gave up 7 bases, with 17 bases separating them. The CDR3 runs 16 residues. Germline assignment: CDR1 MGHRA and CDR2 YSYEKL. The CDR3 coding sequence is TGCGCCAGCAGCCAAGTGTCTCAGGGGCTGAGACAGCCCCAGCATTTT. Amino acids: CASSQVSQGLRQPQHF.

The chain uses TRBV6-4 and TRBJ2-7; D ambiguous. The germline gives CDR1 MRHNA, CDR2 SNTAGT. V dropped 2 bases and J dropped 3 bases, with 14 bases sitting between them. The CDR3 length is 15 residues. The CDR3 nucleotides read TGTGCCAGCAGTGACCCTGCCGGGTTCAACTACGAGCAGTACTTC. Amino acids: CASSDPAGFNYEQYF.

This rearrangement joins TRBV10-1 to TRBJ2-5; TRBD1 agrees at 9 bases. J was trimmed by 3 bases and V by 3 bases; bases with no gene match: 5. Germline V gives CDR1 WNHNN, CDR2 SYGVQD (reference sequence). CDR3 length: 15 amino acids. The CDR3 nucleotides read TGCGCCAGCAGTGATTCCCGGACAGGGGAAGAGACCCAGTACTTC. It translates to CASSDSRTGEETQYF.